Described below is a single T cell receptor beta chain sequence and its context. Its antigen is currently unknown. The V segment lost 4 bases and the J segment 4 bases; nucleotides outside the gene matches: 8. The CDR3 has 16 residues. Germline CDR1 KGHDR, CDR2 SFDVKD. These data are taken from a study of vaccination effects on CD4 cells after COVID-19. On the study more broadly: The two convalescent patients provided samples 16 days and one week before vaccination. The study's findings and limits: Sampling in the study covered few convalescent patients and included no early post-infection timepoints.

Sequencing used immunoSEQ multiplex PCR; TCRdb keeps in-frame clones, though not all of them. The table shows about 34,000 clones, with approximately 73% occurring only once. Prior to sequencing, the ViraFEST assay stimulated PBMC with viral peptide pools, which expanded the antigen-specific CD4+ T cells. Once cultured for approximately 10 days, the cells underwent separation to obtain CD4+ T cells. Infection dated between March and December 2020, before the Alpha, Beta and Delta variants reached the United States. Wells of two million PBMC each were grown with 8.5 to 10 IU/ml IL-2 and approximately 9.6 ug/ml peptides.

This TCR was sampled from a human donor who had a prior SARS-CoV-2 infection. The sequencing here drew on CD4+ T cells from PBMCs cultured with a peptide pool, taken before COVID-19 vaccination. The chain is built from TRBV24-1 and TRBJ2-3; 9 bases align to TRBD1. The CDR3 spells CATSDIRDRESDTQYF. In nucleotides, the CDR3 is TGTGCCACCAGTGACATCCGGGACAGGGAGTCAGATACGCAGTATTTT.